This T cell receptor beta chain was obtained from a study of PD-1 blockade in classical Hodgkin lymphoma. Notes on the study in general: The study found complete responders had baseline diversity similar to newly diagnosed patients. Relapsed/refractory patients reportedly had lower baseline diversity than newly diagnosed patients. Nivolumab starters within 1 year of ASCT were excluded.

Method: immunoSEQ multiplex PCR; TCRdb's copy keeps in-frame clones and lacks some. The table records about 94,000 clones, roughly nine tenths of them present only once. Patients all relapsed after autologous stem cell transplantation, and there was variation in brentuximab vedotin exposure. Complete response, partial response or progressive disease was recorded as best response. The ends were cut back, 8 bases at V and 1 base at J, with 27 bases in the middle. Germline lookup yields CDR1 SQVTM and CDR2 ANQGSEA. The CDR3 runs to 18 residues. On this clone: The target antigen is unknown.

The sequence derives from a human donor with classical Hodgkin lymphoma. Sequencing was performed on peripheral blood mononuclear cells (PBMCs), taken before the second cycle of nivolumab. The chain joins TRBV29-1 to TRBJ2-4; D gene uncertain. This CDR3 reads CSPIRQCPHRVAKNIQYF. CDR3 bases: TGCAGCCCGATACGACAATGTCCTCATAGGGTGGCCAAAAACATTCAGTACTTC.